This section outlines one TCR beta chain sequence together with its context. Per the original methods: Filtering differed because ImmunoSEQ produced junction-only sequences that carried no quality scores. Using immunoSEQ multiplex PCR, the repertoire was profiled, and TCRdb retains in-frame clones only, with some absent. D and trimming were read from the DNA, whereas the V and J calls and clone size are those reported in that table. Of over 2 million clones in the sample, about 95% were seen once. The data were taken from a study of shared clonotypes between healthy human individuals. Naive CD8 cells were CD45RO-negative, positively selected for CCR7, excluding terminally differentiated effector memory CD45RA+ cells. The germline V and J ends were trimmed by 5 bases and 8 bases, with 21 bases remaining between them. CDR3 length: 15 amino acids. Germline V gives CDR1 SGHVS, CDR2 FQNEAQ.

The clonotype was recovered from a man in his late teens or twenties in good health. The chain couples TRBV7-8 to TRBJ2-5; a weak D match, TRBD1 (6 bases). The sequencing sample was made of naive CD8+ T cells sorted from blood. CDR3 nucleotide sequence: TGTGCCAGCAGCCCACCGGGCCTCAGGACAGATACCCAGTACTTC. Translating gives CASSPPGLRTDTQYF.